The 30 T cell receptor beta chains below were found in one sample sequenced in a study of shared clonotypes between healthy human individuals. Naive CD8 isolation took CD45RO-negative cells positively selected for CCR7 and excluded terminally differentiated effector memory CD45RA+ cells. Profiling relied on immunoSEQ multiplex PCR, and the TCRdb table lists in-frame clones only, not all of them. The sample contains roughly 2.1 million clones, approximately 94% of which appear only once. Specimen: naive CD8+ T cells from PBMCs. All receptors derive from a man in his late teens or twenties in good health. Some clones in this sample may be carry-over from other donors' samples.

The J gene is TRBJ2-7, the V gene TRBV7-8; 8 nucleotides match TRBD1. Germline CDR1 is SGHVS and CDR2 is FQNEAQ. J was trimmed by 5 bases and V by 8 bases; bases with no gene match: 17. This CDR3 region has 16 residues. CDR3 sequence (DNA): TGTGCCAGCGTCGAAACCGGGGCAGGGGGCTGGAACGAGCAGTACTTC. It codes for CASVETGAGGWNEQYF.

J is TRBJ2-1 and V is TRBV30; the match to TRBD1 covers 8 bases. CDR1 GTSNPN and CDR2 SVGIG come from the germline V gene (reference sequence). This CDR3 has 19 amino acids. The V segment lost 2 bases and the J segment 3 bases; nucleotides outside the gene matches: 18. CDR3 in DNA: TGTGCCTGGAGTCTACGCCCCCGGGACAGGATAAGCCTCTACAATGAGCAGTTCTTC. It encodes CAWSLRPRDRISLYNEQFF.

The CDR3 region is CASSLLKDKNQPQHF. Written as DNA, the CDR3 is TGTGCCAGCAGTTTATTGAAGGATAAGAATCAGCCCCAGCATTTT. The rearrangement uses TRBV28 and TRBJ1-5; D uncertain. The germline CDR1 and CDR2 sequences are MDHEN and SYDVKM. Between the trimmed V and J ends, which lost 1 base and 4 bases, there was a span of 11 bases. The CDR3 runs 15 residues.

V gene TRBV6-5 combines with J gene TRBJ1-2; tentatively, D is TRBD1 (5 bases). V was clipped by 5 bases and J by 7 bases, with 20 bases between them. Germline lookup yields CDR1 MNHEY and CDR2 SVGAGI. The CDR3 extends over 15 amino acids. The CDR3 sequence is CASSQPGRGYIGYTF. In nucleotides, the CDR3 is TGTGCCAGCAGTCAGCCGGGACGTGGGTATATTGGCTACACCTTC.

The chain joins TRBV6-1 to TRBJ1-1, with D possibly being TRBD1 (5 bases). Trimming shortened V by 2 bases and J by 4 bases, and 14 bases separated the two germline ends. Germline CDR1 MNHNS, CDR2 SASEGT. The CDR3 spans 15 residues. For the CDR3, the DNA is TGTGCCAGCAGTGAACTCGAGGGGCTTGGCACTGAAGCTTTCTTT. Its translation: CASSELEGLGTEAFF.

CDR3 loop: CASSQGRQGPIYEQYF. CDR3 bases: TGCGCCAGCAGCCAGGGGCGACAGGGCCCAATCTACGAGCAGTACTTC. This chain uses TRBV4-3 with TRBJ2-7; 7 bases match TRBD1. J was trimmed by 3 bases and V by 3 bases; bases with no gene match: 11. Germline V gene sequence: CDR1 LGHNA, CDR2 YSLEER. CDR3 length: 16 residues.

The V and J genes are TRBV7-9 and TRBJ1-2; 8 nucleotides align to TRBD1. The CDR3 sequence is 14 residues long. In germline, CDR1 is SEHNR, CDR2 FQNEAQ (reference sequence). Trimming took 5 bases from V and 3 from J; bases not matched to a gene: 5. The chain's CDR3 is CASSADRGYYGYTF. The CDR3 bases are TGTGCCAGCAGCGCTGACAGGGGCTACTATGGCTACACCTTC.

As DNA, the CDR3 is TGTGCCAGCAGTTCAAATAGCGGGAGAAGTCGGAATGAGCAGTTCTTC. This translates into CASSSNSGRSRNEQFF. This chain uses TRBV7-9 with TRBJ2-1, with 9 bases aligning to TRBD2. Trimming took 6 bases from V and 7 from J; bases not matched to a gene: 13. The CDR3 runs to 16 residues. Looked up from germline, CDR1 is SEHNR and CDR2 is FQNEAQ (reference sequence).

The gene calls are TRBV13 and TRBJ2-7; possible D gene TRBD2, 5 bases. The germline V gene has CDR1 PRHDT and CDR2 FYEKMQ (reference sequence). This CDR3 has 16 residues. V lost 5 bases and J lost 1, with 18 bases in between. This chain's CDR3 is CASSGSGGRLSYEQYF. As DNA, the CDR3 is TGTGCCAGCAGCGGGAGTGGCGGACGACTGTCCTACGAGCAGTACTTC. Full variable domain (outside the CDR3, taken from reference TRBV13 and TRBJ2-7): AAGVIQSPRHLIKEKRETATLKCYPIPRHDTVYWYQQGPGQDPQFLISFYEKMQSDKGSIPDRFSAQQFSDYHSELNMSSLELGDSALYFCASSGSGGRLSYEQYFGPGTRLTVT.

The chain uses TRBV7-2 and TRBJ2-1, with 15 positions matching TRBD2. V dropped 2 bases and J dropped 7; count of bases not matched to a gene: 6. CDR1 SGHTA and CDR2 FQGNSA come from the germline V gene. The CDR3 length is 17 residues. The CDR3 protein is CASSLRRTSGRGNEQFF. The DNA of the CDR3 is TGTGCCAGCAGCTTAAGGAGGACTAGCGGGAGGGGAAATGAGCAGTTCTTC. The full variable domain, its missing parts supplied by reference TRBV7-2 and TRBJ2-1, is GAGVSQSPSNKVTEKGKDVELRCDPISGHTALYWYRQSLGQGLEFLIYFQGNSAPDKSGLPSDRFSAERTGGSVSTLTIQRTQQEDSAVYLCASSLRRTSGRGNEQFFGPGTRLTVL.

The sample holds one count of this clone. The V gene is TRBV5-1, the J gene TRBJ1-1; a weak D match, TRBD1 (5 bases). The V gene lost 0 bases and the J gene lost 8 bases, with 11 bases spanning the gap. The CDR3 is 13 residues long. Germline assignment: CDR1 SGHRS and CDR2 YFSETQ. CDR3: CASSLGQKLEAFF. CDR3 in DNA: TGCGCCAGCAGCTTGGGACAGAAGCTAGAAGCTTTCTTT.

The chain has TRBV5-1 and TRBJ2-2; D not certain. In germline, CDR1 is SGHRS, CDR2 YFSETQ. The CDR3 is 14 residues long. V shed 9 bases and J shed 8 bases, with 20 bases lying between them. The CDR3 DNA reads TGCGCCACCAGACCTGCGGCCGTGTCGGGGGAGCTGTTTTTT. Its translation is CATRPAAVSGELFF.

This clone was recorded once. CDR3 nucleotide sequence: TGTGCCAGTAGTAAATCCGGTTTGCGGGCAGAGCGCGAGCAGTACTTC. As protein: CASSKSGLRAEREQYF. The chain joins TRBV19 to TRBJ2-7; a weak D match, TRBD2 (5 bases). Germline loops: CDR1 LNHDA, CDR2 SQIVND (reference sequence). The CDR3 contains 16 residues. Trimming cost V 4 bases and J 6 bases, with 22 bases left between them. The whole variable domain, filled in from reference TRBV19 and TRBJ2-7, reads DGGITQSPKYLFRKEGQNVTLSCEQNLNHDAMYWYRQDPGQGLRLIYYSQIVNDFQKGDIAEGYSVSREKKESFPLTVTSAQKNPTAFYLCASSKSGLRAEREQYFGPGTRLTVT.

This clone has only one observation. The chain joins TRBV6-1 to TRBJ1-4; TRBD1 aligns across 10 bases. The CDR3 length is 15 residues. Germline V lookup: CDR1 MNHNS, CDR2 SASEGT. V shed 3 bases, J shed 6 bases, and the junction held 4 bases outside the gene matches. CDR3 in amino acids: CASSDPGTGDEKLFF. The CDR3 nucleotides are TGTGCCAGCAGTGATCCCGGGACAGGGGATGAAAAACTGTTTTTT.

This chain connects TRBV7-2 to TRBJ2-4, with TRBD2 identical over 13 bases. This CDR3 contains 15 residues. Germline CDR1 and CDR2: SGHTA and FQGNSA. The ends lost 0 bases at V and 7 bases at J; junction bases unmatched: 0. CDR3 in DNA: TGTGCCAGCAGCTTAGCACTAGCGGGAGGGAACATTCAGTACTTC. It codes for CASSLALAGGNIQYF.

The chain is built from TRBV28 and TRBJ1-2; 10 nucleotides match TRBD1. The V and J ends lost 5 bases and 5 bases, in that order; junction bases with no gene match: 17. The CDR3 has 18 residues. Germline V lookup: CDR1 MDHEN, CDR2 SYDVKM. The CDR3 coding sequence is TGTGCCAGCAGTCCACCTCGCTCGGACAGGGGGATTGGTTATGGCTACACCTTC. Encoded protein: CASSPPRSDRGIGYGYTF.

The V gene is TRBV10-2, the J gene TRBJ2-3; 7 nucleotides align to TRBD2. Germline CDR1 reads WSHSY; CDR2 reads SAAADI. V shed 0 bases, J shed 9 bases, and the junction held 12 bases outside the gene matches. The CDR3 contains 16 residues. The CDR3 reads CASSESGGYGGETQYF. CDR3 nucleotides: TGCGCCAGCAGTGAGTCGGGGGGGTACGGAGGGGAAACGCAGTATTTT.

This chain links TRBV9 with TRBJ1-2; a weak D match, TRBD1 (6 bases). Trimming pared 3 bases from V and 2 bases from J, leaving 14 bases between. This CDR3 has 15 amino acids. Germline CDR1 reads SGDLS; CDR2 reads YYNGEE. The CDR3 sequence is CASSAIIGGNYGYTF. The DNA of the CDR3 is TGTGCCAGCAGCGCGATCATAGGGGGAAACTATGGCTACACCTTC.

The CDR3 region has the DNA TGTGCCAGCAGCTTAGTTCTTCTGAACACCGGGGAGCTGTTTTTT. Amino acids: CASSLVLLNTGELFF. This rearrangement joins TRBV7-6 to TRBJ2-2; D ambiguous. V lost 1 base and J 1 base, leaving 7 bases between the germline ends. The CDR3 totals 15 residues. CDR1 is SGHVS and CDR2 is FNYEAQ in the germline V gene.

This clone showed up just once. The chain links TRBV4-1 to TRBJ2-7, with a weak D call TRBD1 (5 bases). V was cut by 0 bases and J by 3 bases, with 9 bases left in between. The CDR3 is made up of 14 amino acids. Germline CDR1 MGHRA, CDR2 YSYEKL. CDR3 DNA: TGCGCCAGCAGCCAAGATGACAGTCTCTACGAGCAGTACTTC. Protein product: CASSQDDSLYEQYF.

In regard to this clone: Other nucleotide sequences in the sample specify the same CDR3. The chain uses TRBV27 and TRBJ1-5; D remains ambiguous. V was trimmed by 2 bases and J by 1 base, leaving 6 bases between them. The CDR3 is made up of 14 amino acids. Germline loops: CDR1 MNHEY, CDR2 SMNVEV (reference sequence). The CDR3 spells CASSLIGSNQPQHF. The CDR3, as DNA: TGTGCCAGCAGTTTAATCGGAAGCAATCAGCCCCAGCATTTT.

The chain recombines TRBV5-6 with TRBJ2-1; TRBD2 agrees at 10 bases. V lost 0 bases and J lost 5; bases outside the gene matches: 2. Germline-derived CDR1 and CDR2 are SGHDT and YYEEEE. The CDR3 consists of 15 residues. The CDR3 DNA reads TGTGCCAGCAGCTTGGAACTAGCGGGGCACAATGAGCAGTTCTTC. Protein sequence: CASSLELAGHNEQFF.

CDR3 sequence reads: CASTGISGANVLTF. CDR3 sequence (DNA): TGTGCCAGTACAGGGATCTCTGGGGCCAACGTCCTGACTTTC. V usage is TRBV19 and J usage is TRBJ2-6, with D perhaps TRBD1 (5 bases). V lost 7 bases and J 0 bases, leaving 7 bases between the germline ends. The CDR3 loop spans 14 amino acids. The germline V gene has CDR1 LNHDA and CDR2 SQIVND (reference sequence).

The chain uses TRBV2 and TRBJ1-1, with no clear D. CDR1 SNHLY and CDR2 FYNNEI come from the germline V gene. The CDR3 sequence is 15 residues long. V lost 3 bases, J lost 1 base, and 12 bases lay in between. The CDR3 sequence: CASSEMAEKNTEAFF. Written as DNA, the CDR3 is TGTGCCAGCAGTGAGATGGCAGAGAAGAACACTGAAGCTTTCTTT.

Of note for this clone: At one of its ends the junction is not consistent with the germline gene, which may arise from a read error. The chain joins TRBV27 to TRBJ1-5; 12 bases are shared with TRBD1. Germline V gives CDR1 MNHEY, CDR2 SMNVEV (reference sequence). The CDR3 is made up of 16 amino acids. For the CDR3, the DNA is TGTGCCAGCAGTTTATCAGGGACAGGGGGCAACCAGCCCCAGCATTTT. This translates into CASSLSGTGGNQPQHF.

This chain links TRBV11-2 with TRBJ2-1; D is perhaps TRBD1 or TRBD2 (6 bases each). Trimming shortened V by 1 base and J by 4 bases, and 11 bases separated the two germline ends. The CDR3 has 15 residues. Germline values: CDR1 SGHAT, CDR2 FQNNGV. This chain's CDR3 is CASSLVGGLYNEQFF. The CDR3 DNA follows: TGTGCCAGCAGCTTAGTAGGGGGACTTTACAATGAGCAGTTCTTC.

The chain employs TRBV27 and TRBJ2-7; TRBD2 aligns across 9 bases. The germline V gene encodes CDR1 MNHEY and CDR2 SMNVEV (reference sequence). The junction had 11 bases not matched to a gene; V was cut back by 7 bases and J by 4 bases. The CDR3 sequence is 15 residues long. The CDR3 loop reads CASTGNAGGPYEQYF. CDR3 in DNA: TGTGCCAGCACCGGGAATGCGGGAGGGCCTTACGAGCAGTACTTC.

This rearrangement joins TRBV5-6 to TRBJ2-7, with TRBD2 identical over 8 bases. This CDR3 has 15 residues. J was trimmed by 3 bases and V by 2 bases; bases with no gene match: 7. Germline CDR1 is SGHDT and CDR2 is YYEEEE. This CDR3 is CASSFKLAVSYEQYF. CDR3 DNA: TGTGCCAGCAGCTTCAAACTAGCGGTTAGCTACGAGCAGTACTTC.

The chain carries TRBV11-2 and TRBJ2-1; TRBD2 agrees at 7 bases. Germline values: CDR1 SGHAT, CDR2 FQNNGV. V dropped 5 bases and J dropped 0; count of bases not matched to a gene: 7. CDR3 length: 16 amino acids. DNA for the CDR3: TGTGCCAGCAGCCGAAACCGGGACTACTCCTACAATGAGCAGTTCTTC. This sequence encodes CASSRNRDYSYNEQFF.

This sequence joins TRBV9 and TRBJ2-7, with TRBD2 as a possible D gene (5 bases). From germline, CDR1 is SGDLS and CDR2 YYNGEE. The CDR3 is 15 amino acids. V was shortened by 0 bases and J by 3 bases, with 13 bases between the two germline ends. This chain's CDR3 is CASSVGSGGVYEQYF. The CDR3 DNA reads TGTGCCAGCAGCGTAGGCTCCGGAGGAGTCTACGAGCAGTACTTC. Based on the CDR3 plus reference TRBV9 and TRBJ2-7, the full variable domain is DSGVTQTPKHLITATGQRVTLRCSPRSGDLSVYWYQQSLDQGLQFLIQYYNGEERAKGNILERFSAQQFPDLHSELNLSSLELGDSALYFCASSVGSGGVYEQYFGPGTRLTVT.